What follows are 9 T cell receptor beta chains derived from one specimen sequenced in a study of naive and memory T cell subsets. An equimolar mix of two oligonucleotides served as the beta constant-region primer for TRBC1 and TRBC2. TCRdb reprocessed the UMI-ligation and nested PCR reads with MiXCR, giving one entry per CDR3 protein. This repertoire shows 120,000 to 150,000 distinct CDR3 sequences, about a sixth found once; its top ten account for around 0.14%. The material sequenced was naive CD4+ T cells from blood. Source of these receptors: a human donor in good health.

The chain has TRBV4-1 and TRBJ1-5, with D maybe TRBD1 (5 bases). This CDR3 has 17 amino acids. Germline CDR1 MGHRA, CDR2 YSYEKL. Trimming pared 1 base from V and 5 bases from J, leaving 18 bases between. The CDR3 DNA reads as TGCGCCAGCAGCCAAGCTACCGGGGGGGGAGGGCATCAGCCCCAGCATTTT. Translated: CASSQATGGGGHQPQHF.

This clonotype was observed a handful of times. V and J are TRBV7-9 and TRBJ1-5; 10 bases agree with TRBD1. V gave up 5 bases and J gave up 3 bases; unmatched junction bases: 4. CDR1 and CDR2 from the germline V gene are SEHNR and FQNEAQ (reference sequence). This CDR3 is 15 amino acids long. The CDR3 DNA reads as TGTGCCAGCAGCCCCGGGACAGGGGTCAATCAGCCCCAGCATTTT. Its translation: CASSPGTGVNQPQHF.

This clonotype has a handful of counts. The chain carries TRBV5-1 and TRBJ2-3; TRBD2 agrees at 8 bases. Germline CDR1 reads SGHRS; CDR2 reads YFSETQ. The CDR3 covers 15 residues. V was pared by 1 base and J by 6 bases, with 7 bases of the junction left unmatched. DNA of the CDR3: TGCGCCAGCAGCTTGCGCGTAGCGGGGACGGATACGCAGTATTTT. Amino acids: CASSLRVAGTDTQYF.

V and J are TRBV18 and TRBJ2-7, with D hard to call. CDR3 length: 13 residues. V was cut by 3 bases and J by 2 bases, with 8 bases left in between. The germline gives CDR1 KGHSH, CDR2 LQKENI. The CDR3 coding sequence is TGTGCCAGCTCACCGACCGATGCCTACGAGCAGTACTTC. This encodes CASSPTDAYEQYF.

This chain connects TRBV7-9 to TRBJ2-7, with D unresolved. The V end was cut by 5 bases, the J end by 5 bases, with 13 bases between. The CDR3 spans 13 residues. The germline V gene encodes CDR1 SEHNR and CDR2 FQNEAQ (reference sequence). The CDR3 here is CASSPSVTNEQYF. CDR3 sequence (DNA): TGTGCCAGCAGCCCTAGTGTGACCAACGAGCAGTACTTC.

This clonotype occurred many times. The genes are TRBV6-4 and TRBJ1-5, with unresolved D. Germline CDR1 is MRHNA and CDR2 is SNTAGT. CDR3 length: 13 residues. Trimming removed 6 bases at V and 5 bases at J, with 11 bases between. The CDR3 protein is CASSASFDQPQHF. CDR3 nucleotide sequence: TGTGCCAGCAGCGCATCCTTCGATCAGCCCCAGCATTTT.

This clonotype occurred a few times. V and J are TRBV7-2 and TRBJ2-3, with 7 bases identical to TRBD2. The junction had 9 bases not matched to a gene; V was cut back by 5 bases and J by 4 bases. The CDR3 has 15 amino acids. Germline-derived CDR1 and CDR2 are SGHTA and FQGNSA. This CDR3 is CASSPGGGPPDTQYF. The CDR3 nucleotides read TGTGCCAGCAGCCCGGGGGGAGGGCCCCCAGATACGCAGTATTTT. The variable domain in full, with the rest retrieved from reference TRBV7-2 and TRBJ2-3, is GAGVSQSPSNKVTEKGKDVELRCDPISGHTALYWYRQSLGQGLEFLIYFQGNSAPDKSGLPSDRFSAERTGGSVSTLTIQRTQQEDSAVYLCASSPGGGPPDTQYFGPGTRLTVL.

The chain employs TRBV3-1 and TRBJ1-5; 8 bases match TRBD1. The CDR3 extends over 14 amino acids. Germline assignment: CDR1 LGHDT and CDR2 YNNKEL (reference sequence). The junction had 6 bases not matched to a gene; V was cut back by 1 base and J by 10 bases. Here the CDR3 reads CASSQGQGRVPQHF. DNA for the CDR3: TGTGCCAGCAGCCAAGGACAGGGGAGAGTCCCCCAGCATTTT.

The chain links TRBV29-1 to TRBJ2-7; possibly TRBD2 for D (6 bases). V was clipped by 3 bases and J by 7 bases, with 13 bases between them. CDR1 is SQVTM, CDR2 ANQGSEA, per germline. The CDR3 consists of 12 residues. The CDR3 nucleotides are TGCAGCGTTGATCGCGGGGTTTGGGAGCAGTACTTC. Its translation is CSVDRGVWEQYF.